This is a list of T cell receptor beta chains from one sample in a study of blood T cells in healthy people across ages. TCRdb re-derived calls from the 5' RACE reads in MiXCR, one entry per CDR3 protein. The table has about 1.6 million distinct CDR3 sequences, roughly 32% seen once. The specimen was blood. The origin of the receptors is a woman between 25 and 40 years old in good health. Each CDR3 is given with its conserved first and last residue. The D gene is left open where the match is weak. Expanded clones are given a class, and other clones once, few, many or no size at all.

J gene: TRBJ2-1; D gene: TRBD2; clone size: few; V gene: TRBV2; CDR3 DNA: TGTGCCAGTTCCGGGACTAGCTTCGATGGTGAGCAGTTCTTC; CDR3 protein: CASSGTSFDGEQFF
J gene: TRBJ2-6; D gene: TRBD1; clone size: many; V gene: TRBV27; CDR3 DNA: TGTGCCAGCAGAATTACAGGGGCTGGGGCCAACGTCCTGACTTTC; CDR3 protein: CASRITGAGANVLTF
J gene: TRBJ2-7; D gene: TRBD1; clone size: -; V gene: TRBV15; CDR3 DNA: TGTGCCACCAGAAGGGCCGGGACAGGCGTCTACGAGCAGTACTTC; CDR3 protein: CATRRAGTGVYEQYF
J gene: TRBJ2-1; D gene: TRBD2; clone size: -; V gene: TRBV20-1; CDR3 DNA: TGCAGTGCCCGATCCGAAGCGGGGGCCCGATCGAGCTCCTACAATGAGCAGTTCTTC; CDR3 protein: CSARSEAGARSSSYNEQFF
J gene: TRBJ1-2; D gene: -; clone size: once; V gene: TRBV28; CDR3 DNA: TGTGCCAGCAGTTTCGACGAGTGGGCAGGAAGAGTAGGAAGCTATGGCTACACCTTC; CDR3 protein: CASSFDEWAGRVGSYGYTF
J gene: TRBJ2-7; D gene: -; clone size: -; V gene: TRBV29-1; CDR3 DNA: TGCAGCGTTGAACAGCGGAGGGGCCACGAGCAGTACTTC; CDR3 protein: CSVEQRRGHEQYF
J gene: TRBJ2-5; D gene: -; clone size: few; V gene: TRBV20-1; CDR3 DNA: TGCAGTGCTAGAGATCCTTGGAGCGTAGAGACCCAGTACTTC; CDR3 protein: CSARDPWSVETQYF
J gene: TRBJ2-3; D gene: -; clone size: few; V gene: TRBV27; CDR3 DNA: TGTGCCAGCAGTCTACAGTTTCACCGGGCAGATACGCAGTATTTT; CDR3 protein: CASSLQFHRADTQYF
J gene: TRBJ1-4; D gene: TRBD1; clone size: -; V gene: TRBV20-1; CDR3 DNA: TGCAGTGCTGAGGGGGGACAGGGTGGTGAAAAACTGTTTTTT; CDR3 protein: CSAEGGQGGEKLFF
J gene: TRBJ1-2; D gene: -; clone size: -; V gene: TRBV6-2/TRBV6-3; CDR3 DNA: TGTGCCAGCAGTTACAGGGAAACTAACTATGGCTACACCTTC; CDR3 protein: CASSYRETNYGYTF
J gene: TRBJ1-2; D gene: -; clone size: few; V gene: TRBV10-3; CDR3 DNA: TGTGCCATCAGATCACCCGGCGAGGAGGGTGGCTACACCTTC; CDR3 protein: CAIRSPGEEGGYTF
J gene: TRBJ2-1; D gene: -; clone size: -; V gene: TRBV6-2/TRBV6-3; CDR3 DNA: TGTGCCAGCACCAACGGGTTAGTAGGGTACAATGAGCAGTTCTTC; CDR3 protein: CASTNGLVGYNEQFF
J gene: TRBJ2-5; D gene: TRBD2; clone size: -; V gene: TRBV20-1; CDR3 DNA: TGCACCCTTCTAGCGGGACAAGAGACCCAGTACTTC; CDR3 protein: CTLLAGQETQYF
J gene: TRBJ1-2; D gene: -; clone size: -; V gene: TRBV20-1; CDR3 DNA: TGCAGTGCAAGCGCGGTTGTTGGGGGAGGTGGCTACACCTTC; CDR3 protein: CSASAVVGGGGYTF
J gene: TRBJ1-1; D gene: TRBD1; clone size: few; V gene: TRBV5-1; CDR3 DNA: TGCGCCAGCACAGGACAGGGTCGGGGCACTGAAGCTTTCTTT; CDR3 protein: CASTGQGRGTEAFF
J gene: TRBJ1-5; D gene: -; clone size: few; V gene: TRBV20-1; CDR3 DNA: TGCAGTGCTAGTAAAGACTCCGCACCAAATCAGCCCCAGCATTTT; CDR3 protein: CSASKDSAPNQPQHF
J gene: TRBJ1-2; D gene: TRBD1; clone size: -; V gene: TRBV7-2; CDR3 DNA: TGTGCCAGCAGCTTAGGACAGGGGAAGGCCTATGGCTACACCTTC; CDR3 protein: CASSLGQGKAYGYTF
J gene: TRBJ1-1; D gene: TRBD1; clone size: few; V gene: TRBV29-1; CDR3 DNA: TGCAGCGTTGTAGGGGGCGGCTCCACTGAAGCTTTCTTT; CDR3 protein: CSVVGGGSTEAFF
J gene: TRBJ2-5; D gene: TRBD1; clone size: -; V gene: TRBV12-3/TRBV12-4; CDR3 DNA: TGTGCCAGCAGAACAGGGGGCATAGAGACCCAGTACTTC; CDR3 protein: CASRTGGIETQYF
J gene: TRBJ2-3; D gene: TRBD2; clone size: few; V gene: TRBV7-9; CDR3 DNA: TGTGCCAGCAGCCCCGGGACTAGCGGGACCCCTAGCACAGATACGCAGTATTTT; CDR3 protein: CASSPGTSGTPSTDTQYF
J gene: TRBJ2-3; D gene: -; clone size: -; V gene: TRBV12-3/TRBV12-4; CDR3 DNA: TGTGCCAGCAGTTTAGGGGGCGGGGTAAGATCAGATACGCAGTATTTT; CDR3 protein: CASSLGGGVRSDTQYF
J gene: TRBJ2-7; D gene: TRBD2; clone size: few; V gene: TRBV3-1; CDR3 DNA: TGTGCCAGCAGCCAAGGCTTTGGGGAGGGCTACGAGCAGTACTTC; CDR3 protein: CASSQGFGEGYEQYF
J gene: TRBJ2-1; D gene: TRBD2; clone size: few; V gene: TRBV12-3/TRBV12-4; CDR3 DNA: TGTGCCAGCAGTCCTAGCGGGGCCGCCTACAATGAGCAGTTCTTC; CDR3 protein: CASSPSGAAYNEQFF
J gene: TRBJ2-1; D gene: -; clone size: -; V gene: TRBV28; CDR3 DNA: TGTGCCAGCAGTTTAGTAGTTTCGGGCTCCTACAATGAGCAGTTCTTC; CDR3 protein: CASSLVVSGSYNEQFF
J gene: TRBJ2-1; D gene: -; clone size: -; V gene: TRBV5-5; CDR3 DNA: TGTGCCAGCAGCTGGGGGGTTGGTGAGCAGTTCTTC; CDR3 protein: CASSWGVGEQFF
J gene: TRBJ2-1; D gene: TRBD2; clone size: -; V gene: TRBV5-1; CDR3 DNA: TGCGCCAGCAGCCCACTGGGGGGGATCCAATACAATGAGCAGTTCTTC; CDR3 protein: CASSPLGGIQYNEQFF
J gene: TRBJ2-1; D gene: TRBD2; clone size: -; V gene: TRBV28; CDR3 DNA: TGTGCCAGCAGTTTAAGGGGTAGCGGGCCACGTGCCGAGCAGTTCTTC; CDR3 protein: CASSLRGSGPRAEQFF
J gene: TRBJ2-7; D gene: TRBD2; clone size: -; V gene: TRBV13; CDR3 DNA: TGTGCCAGCAGCAGCTTAACGGGACTAACCTACGAGCAGTACTTC; CDR3 protein: CASSSLTGLTYEQYF
J gene: TRBJ2-3; D gene: -; clone size: -; V gene: TRBV6-1; CDR3 DNA: TGTGCCAGTCGGGACCAGGGTTTTCATACGCAGTATTTT; CDR3 protein: CASRDQGFHTQYF
J gene: TRBJ1-4; D gene: -; clone size: -; V gene: TRBV20-1; CDR3 DNA: TGCAGTGCTAGAGAGGGGGGAGGACTCAATGAAAAACTGTTTTTT; CDR3 protein: CSAREGGGLNEKLFF
J gene: TRBJ1-5; D gene: -; clone size: -; V gene: TRBV19; CDR3 DNA: TGTGCCAGTAGTATTTACTCGGATAGCAATCAGCCCCAGCATTTT; CDR3 protein: CASSIYSDSNQPQHF
J gene: TRBJ2-2; D gene: -; clone size: few; V gene: TRBV20-1; CDR3 DNA: TGCAGTGGTCGACCAAACACCGGGGAGCTGTTTTTT; CDR3 protein: CSGRPNTGELFF
J gene: TRBJ2-2; D gene: -; clone size: -; V gene: TRBV19; CDR3 DNA: TGTGCCAGTAGTATCCCCGCCGGGGAGCTGTTTTTT; CDR3 protein: CASSIPAGELFF
J gene: TRBJ2-2; D gene: -; clone size: -; V gene: TRBV27; CDR3 DNA: TGTGCCAGCAGTTTAGTGGGGGCGGGCACCGGGGAGCTGTTTTTT; CDR3 protein: CASSLVGAGTGELFF
J gene: TRBJ2-7; D gene: TRBD1; clone size: few; V gene: TRBV5-8; CDR3 DNA: TGTGCCAGCAGCCTCGATGATACAGGGGTGTACGAGCAGTACTTC; CDR3 protein: CASSLDDTGVYEQYF